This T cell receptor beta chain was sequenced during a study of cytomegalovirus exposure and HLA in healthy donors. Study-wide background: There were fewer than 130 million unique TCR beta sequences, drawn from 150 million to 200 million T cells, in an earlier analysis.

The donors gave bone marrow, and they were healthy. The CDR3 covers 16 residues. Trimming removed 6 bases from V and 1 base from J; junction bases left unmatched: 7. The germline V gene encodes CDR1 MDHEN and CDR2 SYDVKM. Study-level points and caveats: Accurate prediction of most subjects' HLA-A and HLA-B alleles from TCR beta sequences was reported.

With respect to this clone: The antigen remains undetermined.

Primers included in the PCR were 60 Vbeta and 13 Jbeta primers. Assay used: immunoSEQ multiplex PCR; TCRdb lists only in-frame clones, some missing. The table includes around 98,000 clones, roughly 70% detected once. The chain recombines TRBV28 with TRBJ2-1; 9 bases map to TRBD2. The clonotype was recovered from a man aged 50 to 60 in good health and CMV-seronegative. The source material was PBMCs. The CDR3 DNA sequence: TGTGCCAGCAGCGGGACGGGACTAGCATCCTACAATGAGCAGTTCTTC. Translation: CASSGTGLASYNEQFF.